This T cell receptor (delta chain) stems from a study of gamma-delta T cells after stem cell transplantation. TCRdb re-processed the RT-PCR reads via CATT. The table records some 6,000 delta-chain clones, less than 2.5% of them present only once. CDR3 length equals 19 residues. Germline V lookup: CDR1 GEAIGNYY, CDR2 EKD. The trim removed 3 bases at V and 8 bases at J, leaving 17 bases unmatched. The sample holds a few counts of this clone. This sequence joins TRDV2 and TRDJ3; TRDD3 matches at 8 bases. This receptor was identified in a human donor. It is not recorded whose cells these are; they may come from a transplant donor. Material for sequencing was gamma-delta T cells. The chain's CDR3 is CACDGVLDSTGGYTRQMFF. The CDR3 DNA follows: TGTGCCTGTGACGGTGTGCTCGACTCTACTGGGGGGTACACCCGACAGATGTTTTTC.